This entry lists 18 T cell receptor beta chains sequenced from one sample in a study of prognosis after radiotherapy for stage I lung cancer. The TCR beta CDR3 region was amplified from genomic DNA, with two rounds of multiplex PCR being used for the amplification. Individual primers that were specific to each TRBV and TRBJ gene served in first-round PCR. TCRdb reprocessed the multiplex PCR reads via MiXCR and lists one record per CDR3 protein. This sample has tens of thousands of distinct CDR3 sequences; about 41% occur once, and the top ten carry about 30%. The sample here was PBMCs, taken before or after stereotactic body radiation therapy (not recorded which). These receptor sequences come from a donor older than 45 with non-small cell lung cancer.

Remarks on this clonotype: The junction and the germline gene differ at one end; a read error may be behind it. CDR3 sequence reads: CSSTPGAGTSGPYNEQFF. For the CDR3, the DNA is TGTAGCAGCACACCGGGGGCCGGGACTAGCGGTCCCTACAATGAGCAGTTCTTC. The gene calls are TRBV7-2 and TRBJ2-1, with 11 bases aligning to TRBD2. This CDR3 has 18 amino acids. Germline CDR1 reads SGHTA; CDR2 reads FQGNSA.

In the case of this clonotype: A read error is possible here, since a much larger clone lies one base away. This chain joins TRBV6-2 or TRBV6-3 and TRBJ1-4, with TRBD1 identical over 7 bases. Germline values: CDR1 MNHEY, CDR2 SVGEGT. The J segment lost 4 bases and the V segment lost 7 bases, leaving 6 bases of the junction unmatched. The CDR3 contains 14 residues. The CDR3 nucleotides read TGTGCCAGCAAGCCCGGGACAGATAATGAAAAACTGTTTTTT. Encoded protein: CASKPGTDNEKLFF.

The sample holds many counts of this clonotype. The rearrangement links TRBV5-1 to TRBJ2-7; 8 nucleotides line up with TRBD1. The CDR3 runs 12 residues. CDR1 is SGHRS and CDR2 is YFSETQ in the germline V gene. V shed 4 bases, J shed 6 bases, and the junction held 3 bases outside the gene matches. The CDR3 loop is CASSLGQGEQYF. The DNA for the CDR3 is TGCGCCAGCAGCCTAGGACAGGGCGAGCAGTACTTC.

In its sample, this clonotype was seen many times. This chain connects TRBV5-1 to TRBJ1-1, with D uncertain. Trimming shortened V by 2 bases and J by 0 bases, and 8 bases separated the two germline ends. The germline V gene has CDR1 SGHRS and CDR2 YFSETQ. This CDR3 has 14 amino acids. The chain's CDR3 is CASSFSLLNTEAFF. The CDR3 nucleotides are TGCGCCAGCAGCTTTAGCCTTTTGAACACTGAAGCTTTCTTT.

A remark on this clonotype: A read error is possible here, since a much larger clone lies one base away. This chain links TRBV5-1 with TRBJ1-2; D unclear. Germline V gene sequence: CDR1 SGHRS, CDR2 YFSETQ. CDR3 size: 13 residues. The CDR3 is CASIAGGSGGYTF. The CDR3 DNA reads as TGTGCCAGCATCGCGGGAGGTTCGGGTGGCTACACCTTC. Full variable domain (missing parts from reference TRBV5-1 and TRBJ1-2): KAGVTQTPRYLIKTRGQQVTLSCSPISGHRSVSWYQQTPGQGLQFLFEYFSETQRNKGNFPGRFSGRQFSNSRSEMNVSTLELGDSALYLCASIAGGSGGYTFGSGTRLTVV.

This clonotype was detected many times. For the CDR3, the DNA is TGTGCCAGCAGCCCGGGACTCCAGTCAGATACGCAGTATTTT. This codes for CASSPGLQSDTQYF. This chain joins TRBV7-2 and TRBJ2-3, with a tentative D call TRBD2 (6 bases). The V and J ends lost 5 bases and 4 bases respectively, with 13 bases between them. CDR3 size: 14 residues. Per the germline V gene, CDR1 is SGHTA and CDR2 is FQGNSA.

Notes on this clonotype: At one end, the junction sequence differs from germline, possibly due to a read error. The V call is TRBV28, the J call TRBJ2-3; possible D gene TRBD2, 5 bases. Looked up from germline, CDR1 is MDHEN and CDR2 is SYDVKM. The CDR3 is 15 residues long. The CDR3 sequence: CASSPGGGGTYTQYF. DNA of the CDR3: TGTGCCAGCAGTCCGGGTGGAGGAGGCACATATACTCAGTATTTT.

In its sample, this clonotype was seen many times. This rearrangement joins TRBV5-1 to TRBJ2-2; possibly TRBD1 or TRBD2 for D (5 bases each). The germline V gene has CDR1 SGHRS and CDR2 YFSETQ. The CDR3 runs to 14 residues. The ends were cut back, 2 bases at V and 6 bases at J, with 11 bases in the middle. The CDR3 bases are TGCGCCAGCAGCTTCCAGGGAGACCCCGGGGAGCTGTTTTTT. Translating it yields CASSFQGDPGELFF. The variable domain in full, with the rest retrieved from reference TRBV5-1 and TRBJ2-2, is KAGVTQTPRYLIKTRGQQVTLSCSPISGHRSVSWYQQTPGQGLQFLFEYFSETQRNKGNFPGRFSGRQFSNSRSEMNVSTLELGDSALYLCASSFQGDPGELFFGEGSRLTVL.

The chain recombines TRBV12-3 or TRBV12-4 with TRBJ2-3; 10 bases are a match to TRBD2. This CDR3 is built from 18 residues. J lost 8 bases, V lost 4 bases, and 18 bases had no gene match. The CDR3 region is CASSSMGALAGAGGTQYF. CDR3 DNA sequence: TGTGCCAGCAGTTCAATGGGGGCTCTAGCGGGGGCAGGAGGTACGCAGTATTTT.

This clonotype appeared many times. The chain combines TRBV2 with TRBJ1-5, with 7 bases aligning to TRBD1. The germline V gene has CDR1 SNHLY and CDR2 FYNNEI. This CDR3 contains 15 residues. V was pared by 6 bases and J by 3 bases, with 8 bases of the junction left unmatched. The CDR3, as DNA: TGTGCCAGCAGGGCTAGGACAGGCTCCAATCAGCCCCAGCATTTT. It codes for CASRARTGSNQPQHF.

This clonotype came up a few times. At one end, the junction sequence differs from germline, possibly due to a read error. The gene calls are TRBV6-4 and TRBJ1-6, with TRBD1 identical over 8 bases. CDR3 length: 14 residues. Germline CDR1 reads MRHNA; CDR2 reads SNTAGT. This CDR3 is CASSSDRGSSPLHF. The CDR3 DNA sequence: TGTGCCAGCAGTTCAGACAGGGGATCATCACCCCTACACTTT.

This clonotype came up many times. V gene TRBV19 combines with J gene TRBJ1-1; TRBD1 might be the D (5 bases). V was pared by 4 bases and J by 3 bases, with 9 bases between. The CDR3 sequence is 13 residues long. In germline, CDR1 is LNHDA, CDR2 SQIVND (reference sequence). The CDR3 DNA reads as TGTGCCAGTAGTAGACAGAGGGACACTGAAGCTTTCTTT. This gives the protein CASSRQRDTEAFF. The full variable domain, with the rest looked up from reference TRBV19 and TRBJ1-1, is DGGITQSPKYLFRKEGQNVTLSCEQNLNHDAMYWYRQDPGQGLRLIYYSQIVNDFQKGDIAEGYSVSREKKESFPLTVTSAQKNPTAFYLCASSRQRDTEAFFGQGTRLTVV.

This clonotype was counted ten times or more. The CDR3 is CASKRRVGVLDEQYF. CDR3 DNA sequence: TGTGCCAGCAAACGCAGGGTTGGGGTCCTTGACGAGCAGTACTTC. The chain employs TRBV27 and TRBJ2-7; the D gene is possibly TRBD1 (5 bases). V dropped 7 bases and J dropped 5 bases, with 21 bases sitting between them. Per germline, CDR1 MNHEY and CDR2 SMNVEV (reference sequence). This CDR3 region has 15 residues.

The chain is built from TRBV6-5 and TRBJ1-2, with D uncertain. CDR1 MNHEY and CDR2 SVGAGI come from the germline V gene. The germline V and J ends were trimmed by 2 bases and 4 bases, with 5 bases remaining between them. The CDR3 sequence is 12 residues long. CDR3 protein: CASSYGGYGYTF. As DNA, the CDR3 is TGTGCCAGCAGTTACGGTGGCTATGGCTACACCTTC.

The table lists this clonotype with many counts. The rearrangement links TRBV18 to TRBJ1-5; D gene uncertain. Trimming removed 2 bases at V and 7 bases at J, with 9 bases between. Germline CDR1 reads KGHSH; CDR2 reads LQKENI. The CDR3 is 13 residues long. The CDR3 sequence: CASSPGWQQPQHF. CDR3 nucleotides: TGTGCCAGCTCACCAGGTTGGCAGCAGCCCCAGCATTTT.

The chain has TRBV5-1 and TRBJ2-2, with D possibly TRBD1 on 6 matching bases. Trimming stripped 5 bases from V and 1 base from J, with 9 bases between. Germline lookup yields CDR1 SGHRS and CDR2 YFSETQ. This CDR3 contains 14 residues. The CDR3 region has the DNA TGCGCCAGCAGTGGGGGCCGGAACACCGGGGAGCTGTTTTTT. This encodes CASSGGRNTGELFF.

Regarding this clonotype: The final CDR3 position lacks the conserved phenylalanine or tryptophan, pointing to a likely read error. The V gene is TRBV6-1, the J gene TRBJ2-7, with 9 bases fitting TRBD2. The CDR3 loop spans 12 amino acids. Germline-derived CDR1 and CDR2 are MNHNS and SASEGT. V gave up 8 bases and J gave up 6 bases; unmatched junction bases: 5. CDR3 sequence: CASSSGIPEQYL. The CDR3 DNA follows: TGTGCCAGCTCTAGCGGGATACCCGAGCAGTACCTC.

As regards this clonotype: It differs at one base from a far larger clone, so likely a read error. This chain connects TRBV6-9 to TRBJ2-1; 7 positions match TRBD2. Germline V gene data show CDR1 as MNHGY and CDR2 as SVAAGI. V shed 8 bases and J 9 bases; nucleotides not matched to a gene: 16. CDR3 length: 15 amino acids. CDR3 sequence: CASPTSWSTEFEQFF. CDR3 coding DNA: TGTGCCAGCCCGACTAGCTGGAGTACAGAATTTGAGCAGTTCTTC.